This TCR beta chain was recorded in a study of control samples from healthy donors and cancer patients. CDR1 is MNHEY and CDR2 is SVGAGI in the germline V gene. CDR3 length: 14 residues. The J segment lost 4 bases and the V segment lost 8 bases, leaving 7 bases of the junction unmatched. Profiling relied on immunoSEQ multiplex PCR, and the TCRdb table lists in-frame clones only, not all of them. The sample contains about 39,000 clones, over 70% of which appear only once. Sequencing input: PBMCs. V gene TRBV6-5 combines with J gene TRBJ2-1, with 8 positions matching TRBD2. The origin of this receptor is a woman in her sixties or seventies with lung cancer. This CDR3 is CASSQRESYNEQFF. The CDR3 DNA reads TGTGCCAGCTCCCAGCGGGAGTCGTACAATGAGCAGTTCTTC.